This T cell receptor beta chain was identified in a study of OX40 agonist ivuxolimab in advanced cancers. The assay was immunoSEQ multiplex PCR, and TCRdb's table has in-frame clones only and misses some. The sample yields tens of thousands of clones, approximately 93% seen once. The specimen comprised CD4+ or CD8+ T cells sorted from blood, sampled in a trial of the OX40 agonist ivuxolimab. The receptor's source is an adult with an advanced solid tumor such as melanoma, head and neck, liver or kidney cancer.

For the CDR3, the DNA is TGTGCCAGTACTCACGGGCTAGCGGGGCCGGATACGCAGTATTTT. Translated, it gives CASTHGLAGPDTQYF. The rearrangement uses TRBV19 and TRBJ2-3; 9 bases match TRBD2. The V gene end was trimmed by 7 bases and the J gene end by 6 bases; junction bases not matched to a gene: 11. CDR3 length: 15 amino acids. Germline V CDR1 and CDR2: LNHDA, SQIVND (reference sequence).